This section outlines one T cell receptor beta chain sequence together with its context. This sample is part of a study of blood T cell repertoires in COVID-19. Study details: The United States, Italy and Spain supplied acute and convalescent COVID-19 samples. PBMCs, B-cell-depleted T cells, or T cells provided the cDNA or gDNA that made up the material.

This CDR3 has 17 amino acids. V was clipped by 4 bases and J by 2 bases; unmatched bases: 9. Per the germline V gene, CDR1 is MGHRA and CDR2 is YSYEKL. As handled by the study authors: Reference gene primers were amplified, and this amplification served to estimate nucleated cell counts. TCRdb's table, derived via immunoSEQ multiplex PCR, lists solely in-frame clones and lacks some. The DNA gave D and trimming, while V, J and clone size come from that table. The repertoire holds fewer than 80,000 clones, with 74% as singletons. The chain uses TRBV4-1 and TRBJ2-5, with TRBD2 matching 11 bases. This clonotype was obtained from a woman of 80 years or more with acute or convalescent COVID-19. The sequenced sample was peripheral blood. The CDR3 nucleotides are TGCGCCAGCAGCCCACCCGGGACTAGCGGTAATCAAGAGACCCAGTACTTC. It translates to CASSPPGTSGNQETQYF.